Listed below are T cell receptor beta chains from one sample, sequenced in a study of T cell responses to AZD1222 COVID-19 vaccine. This table comes from immunoSEQ multiplex PCR, and its TCRdb copy is limited to in-frame clones, with some not included. The sample lists roughly 130,000 clones, about nine tenths occurring once. This specimen was peripheral blood, taken on day 0 of AZD1222 vaccination. Source of these receptors: an adult in good health. Both conserved end residues are trimmed from each CDR3.

J,V,CDR3
TRBJ2-3,TRBV28,ASARPTSTDTQY
TRBJ2-3,TRBV2,ASSDAAGGGDTQY
TRBJ1-5,TRBV2,ASSEREGGGQH
TRBJ1-1,TRBV5-5,ASSLSSQGNTEAF
TRBJ1-4,TRBV9,ASSVAEGQGAEKLF
TRBJ2-3,TRBV14,ASSRYTDTQY
TRBJ1-1,TRBV3-1/TRBV3-2,ASNPGQGNTEAF
TRBJ1-2,TRBV19,ASSTRQAPYT
TRBJ1-2,TRBV7-2,ASSRAGLYGYT
TRBJ2-1,TRBV7-2,ASSLVGGGTHNEQF